This passage covers 27 T cell receptor beta chains from one sample sequenced in a study of blood T cell repertoires in COVID-19 (dated by TCRdb to about 2020). The library was made by the immunoSEQ multiplex PCR assay. As stored in TCRdb, this immuneACCESS dataset retains in-frame rearrangements with V and J assigned. A fraction of the clones does not appear; measured against another copy, unresolved V genes explain less than half of the discrepancy, and the remainder lacks a known reason. Within this sample are over 200,000 clones, with around three quarters of them counted one time only. The ten largest clones represent around 3.4% of the sample. Specimen: peripheral blood. The receptors stem from a woman older than 75 with acute or convalescent COVID-19.

This clone was seen just once. The J gene is TRBJ2-1, the V gene TRBV19; maybe TRBD1 (6 bases). Trimming took off 5 bases at V and 0 bases at J, with 11 bases between the two ends. This CDR3 comprises 15 residues. Germline CDR1 reads LNHDA; CDR2 reads SQIVND (reference sequence). The CDR3 spells CASSVQGSSYNEQFF. The CDR3 nucleotides read TGTGCCAGTAGTGTACAGGGATCCTCCTACAATGAGCAGTTCTTC.

The chain has TRBV9 and TRBJ1-2; D may be TRBD1 (6 bases). This CDR3 comprises 15 residues. Germline CDR1 reads SGDLS; CDR2 reads YYNGEE. V was cut by 4 bases and J by 2 bases, with 15 bases left in between. For the CDR3, the DNA is TGTGCCAGCAGCCCCTTACCCGGACAGAACTATGGCTACACCTTC. Residues: CASSPLPGQNYGYTF.

A few counts support this clone. V gene TRBV9 combines with J gene TRBJ2-7; no clear D gene. V shed 0 bases and J shed 2 bases, with 12 bases lying between them. Per the germline V gene, CDR1 is SGDLS and CDR2 is YYNGEE. CDR3 size: 15 residues. CDR3 sequence: CASSVGQQMTYEQYF. CDR3 nucleotides: TGTGCCAGCAGCGTAGGACAACAGATGACCTACGAGCAGTACTTC. Full variable domain (outside the CDR3, taken from reference TRBV9 and TRBJ2-7): DSGVTQTPKHLITATGQRVTLRCSPRSGDLSVYWYQQSLDQGLQFLIQYYNGEERAKGNILERFSAQQFPDLHSELNLSSLELGDSALYFCASSVGQQMTYEQYFGPGTRLTVT.

The rearrangement uses TRBV6-2 or TRBV6-3 and TRBJ1-2, with D maybe TRBD1 (6 bases). This CDR3 contains 11 residues. V lost 6 bases and J lost 8, with 10 bases in between. Germline CDR1 is MNHEY and CDR2 is SVGEGT. The CDR3 nucleotides read TGTGCCAGCAGCCAGGGGCAGGGCTACACCTTC. This gives the protein CASSQGQGYTF.

The CDR3 DNA reads TGTGCCAGCAGTTACTCTAACTACCCGCCCAACAATGAGCAGTTCTTC. It is translated as CASSYSNYPPNNEQFF. The J gene is TRBJ2-1, the V gene TRBV6-5; D remains ambiguous. V was trimmed by 0 bases and J by 5 bases, leaving 14 bases between them. Germline V gives CDR1 MNHEY, CDR2 SVGAGI. CDR3 length: 16 residues.

The chain links TRBV2 to TRBJ2-1; TRBD2 agrees at 8 bases. Looked up from germline, CDR1 is SNHLY and CDR2 is FYNNEI. Trimming cost V 8 bases and J 9 bases; bases outside gene matches: 12. The CDR3 covers 14 residues. CDR3 in DNA: TGTGCCAGCCTCAACCAGCGGGGGCTGGGTGAGCAGTTCTTC. It is translated as CASLNQRGLGEQFF.

This chain uses TRBV27 with TRBJ2-3; 8 bases fit TRBD2. J lost 1 base, V lost 8 bases, and 11 bases had no gene match. Germline V lookup: CDR1 MNHEY, CDR2 SMNVEV (reference sequence). CDR3 length: 16 residues. The CDR3 is CASSFSGRGGTDTQYF. The CDR3 coding sequence is TGTGCCAGCTCCTTCTCCGGGCGGGGGGGCACAGATACGCAGTATTTT.

A note on this clone: At one of its ends the junction is not consistent with the germline gene, which may arise from a read error. The CDR3 DNA sequence: TGTGCCAGCAGCCAGCAGGAGCGGAACCAAGGGACCCAGTACTTC. Protein product: CASSQQERNQGTQYF. The V gene is TRBV5-4, the J gene TRBJ2-5; the D gene is possibly TRBD2 (5 bases). Germline V lookup: CDR1 SGHNT, CDR2 YYREEE (reference sequence). This CDR3 contains 15 residues.

J is TRBJ1-1 and V is TRBV5-1; D call uncertain. With 0 bases removed from V and 4 bases from J, the gap between germline ends came to 10 bases. Germline V gene lookup returns CDR1 SGHRS and CDR2 YFSETQ. The CDR3 is made up of 14 amino acids. CDR3 residues: CASSLGRAGTEAFF. The CDR3 nucleotides are TGCGCCAGCAGCTTGGGGCGGGCCGGCACTGAAGCTTTCTTT.

This clone was seen only a few times. The rearrangement links TRBV29-1 to TRBJ2-4; 8 nucleotides match TRBD1. J was trimmed by 7 bases and V by 6 bases; bases with no gene match: 14. The CDR3 has 15 residues. Germline CDR1 reads SQVTM; CDR2 reads ANQGSEA. For the CDR3, the DNA is TGCAGCGTCGCGGGGTTTCCGGGACAGGTCAACATTCAGTACTTC. Protein: CSVAGFPGQVNIQYF.

This rearrangement joins TRBV6-5 to TRBJ2-1, with 9 bases matching TRBD2. Germline trimming cut 10 bases from V and 6 bases from J; bases unmatched to any gene: 13. The V gene's germline CDR1 is MNHEY and CDR2 SVGAGI. The CDR3 is made up of 15 amino acids. CDR3 residues: CATRRAGGPGNEQFF. In nucleotides, the CDR3 is TGTGCCACCCGACGGGCGGGAGGGCCGGGCAATGAGCAGTTCTTC.

The chain is built from TRBV29-1 and TRBJ2-5, with 9 nucleotides matching TRBD1. The CDR3 has 14 amino acids. Germline V lookup: CDR1 SQVTM, CDR2 ANQGSEA. V shed 4 bases and J 5 bases; nucleotides not matched to a gene: 8. CDR3 sequence reads: CSVGRDREGETQYF. For the CDR3, the DNA is TGCAGCGTTGGACGGGACAGGGAGGGGGAGACCCAGTACTTC.

V gene TRBV5-1 combines with J gene TRBJ1-5, with TRBD1 identical over 7 bases. CDR1 is SGHRS, CDR2 YFSETQ, per germline. This CDR3 contains 15 residues. Trimming cost V 4 bases and J 7 bases; bases outside gene matches: 11. The CDR3 DNA reads TGCGCCAGCAGCCTGGTAGGGGGCTCGGGGCAGCCCCAGCATTTT. It translates to CASSLVGGSGQPQHF.

V is TRBV25-1 and J is TRBJ2-5; 8 bases agree with TRBD1. V lost 3 bases to trimming and J lost 0 bases; unmatched junction nucleotides: 3. CDR3 length equals 15 residues. CDR1 and CDR2 from the germline V gene are MGHDK and SYGVNS. The CDR3 nucleotides are TGTGCCAGCAGTGAGGCAGGGGGCCACCAAGAGACCCAGTACTTC. It is translated as CASSEAGGHQETQYF.

This chain uses TRBV10-2 with TRBJ1-5, with D tentatively TRBD1 (5 bases). The CDR3 loop spans 14 amino acids. In germline, CDR1 is WSHSY, CDR2 SAAADI. V lost 6 bases to trimming and J lost 0 bases, with 9 bases between them. This chain's CDR3 is CASSQTASNQPQHF. CDR3 DNA sequence: TGCGCCAGCAGCCAGACAGCTAGCAATCAGCCCCAGCATTTT.

Notes on this clone: One end of the junction does not line up with germline, which may come from a read error. This chain's CDR3 is CASSEVRGLLTRSYGYTF. The CDR3 bases are TGTGCCAGCAGCGAAGTCAGGGGGCTACTGACTCGGTCCTATGGCTACACCTTC. The rearrangement links TRBV6-1 to TRBJ1-2; 8 bases map to TRBD1. In germline, CDR1 is MNHNS, CDR2 SASEGT. This CDR3 contains 18 residues.

This sequence joins TRBV2 and TRBJ1-2; TRBD1 might be the D (5 bases). V lost 7 bases, J lost 3 bases, and 12 bases lay in between. This CDR3 is built from 13 residues. In germline, CDR1 is SNHLY, CDR2 FYNNEI. CDR3 nucleotide sequence: TGTGCCAGCAAGAAGGGCAGGGACTATGGCTACACCTTC. Protein sequence: CASKKGRDYGYTF.

The rearrangement joins TRBV19 to TRBJ1-2; D gene ambiguous. Germline CDR1 reads LNHDA; CDR2 reads SQIVND (reference sequence). Between the trimmed V and J ends, which lost 4 bases and 0 bases, there was a span of 18 bases. The length of the CDR3 is 17 residues. CDR3: CASSRRTEGRANYGYTF. Here the CDR3 DNA reads TGTGCCAGTAGTAGGCGTACTGAAGGGAGAGCTAACTATGGCTACACCTTC. The variable domain in full, with the rest retrieved from reference TRBV19 and TRBJ1-2, is DGGITQSPKYLFRKEGQNVTLSCEQNLNHDAMYWYRQDPGQGLRLIYYSQIVNDFQKGDIAEGYSVSREKKESFPLTVTSAQKNPTAFYLCASSRRTEGRANYGYTFGSGTRLTVV.

The chain employs TRBV2 and TRBJ1-5; D uncertain. Per the germline V gene, CDR1 is SNHLY and CDR2 is FYNNEI. This CDR3 region has 15 residues. V shed 4 bases and J shed 7 bases, with 17 bases lying between them. The CDR3 coding sequence is TGTGCCAGCAGTGGAGGGTCCATAGGCCAACAGCCCCAGCATTTT. Amino acid sequence: CASSGGSIGQQPQHF.

The V and J genes are TRBV19 and TRBJ2-1, with TRBD2 matching 8 bases. CDR1 is LNHDA and CDR2 is SQIVND in the germline V gene (reference sequence). With 8 bases clipped from V and 7 bases from J, the junction kept 10 bases outside the gene matches. The CDR3 runs 14 residues. For the CDR3, the DNA is TGTGCCAGTGCGACGGGAGGGCCTGGGAATGAGCAGTTCTTC. It yields the protein CASATGGPGNEQFF.

This clone was counted only a few times. V gene TRBV4-1 combines with J gene TRBJ2-1, with 8 bases matching TRBD2. The CDR3 sequence is 21 residues long. The germline CDR1 and CDR2 sequences are MGHRA and YSYEKL. V shed 0 bases, J shed 7 bases, and the junction held 23 bases outside the gene matches. The CDR3 DNA reads TGCGCCAGCAGCCAAGATCGAACGAGCGGGGGTCTCCTATATTTTCGAAATGAGCAGTTCTTC. Protein product: CASSQDRTSGGLLYFRNEQFF.

The genes are TRBV19 and TRBJ2-4; 7 bases fit TRBD2. Germline V gene data show CDR1 as LNHDA and CDR2 as SQIVND (reference sequence). The V and J ends lost 5 bases and 5 bases, in that order; junction bases with no gene match: 6. This CDR3 region has 14 residues. The CDR3: CASSPGTKENIQYF. DNA for the CDR3: TGTGCCAGTAGTCCTGGGACTAAAGAAAACATTCAGTACTTC.

The chain has TRBV6-5 and TRBJ1-2; possibly TRBD1 for D (6 bases). Germline CDR1 reads MNHEY; CDR2 reads SVGAGI. Trimming stripped 6 bases from V and 2 bases from J, with 16 bases between. The CDR3 extends over 15 amino acids. The DNA of the CDR3 is TGTGCCAGCAGCTACAGGACAGCTATAAACTATGGCTACACCTTC. It codes for CASSYRTAINYGYTF.

The V call is TRBV10-2, the J call TRBJ2-7, with 8 bases identical to TRBD2. This CDR3 spans 15 amino acids. V trimming: 3 bases; J trimming: 4 bases; junction bases outside the gene matches: 8. The V gene's germline CDR1 is WSHSY and CDR2 SAAADI. CDR3 in DNA: TGCGCCAGCAGTGATTGGGCGGGGGGCCAGTACGAGCAGTACTTC. It codes for CASSDWAGGQYEQYF.

V usage is TRBV5-4 and J usage is TRBJ2-5; 11 nucleotides line up with TRBD2. V lost 8 bases and J lost 1; bases outside the gene matches: 7. There are 15 residues in the CDR3. Germline V lookup: CDR1 SGHNT, CDR2 YYREEE (reference sequence). CDR3 sequence: CASRASGRTQETQYF. CDR3 sequence (DNA): TGTGCCAGTCGCGCTAGCGGGAGGACCCAAGAGACCCAGTACTTC.

This clone was seen a single time. J is TRBJ2-5 and V is TRBV6-2 or TRBV6-3; 11 bases are a match to TRBD1. Trimming took 6 bases from V and 5 from J; bases not matched to a gene: 11. This CDR3 is built from 16 residues. Germline CDR1 is MNHEY and CDR2 is SVGEGT. CDR3 residues: CASSPRTGGPWETQYF. The DNA for the CDR3 is TGTGCCAGCAGCCCCAGGACAGGGGGCCCGTGGGAGACCCAGTACTTC.

On this clone: Other nucleotide sequences in the sample specify the same CDR3. CDR3 DNA sequence: TGTGCCAGCAGTTTGACAGGAGGCTATGGCTACACCTTC. It codes for CASSLTGGYGYTF. The genes are TRBV12-3 or TRBV12-4 and TRBJ1-2; weak D call: TRBD1 (6 bases). Trimming shortened V by 3 bases and J by 4 bases, and 9 bases separated the two germline ends. The CDR3 is made up of 13 amino acids.